The clone carrying this T cell receptor (beta chain) occurred a few times. This entry is derived from a study of cytomegalovirus exposure and HLA in healthy donors. Trimming cost V 5 bases and J 4 bases; bases outside gene matches: 11. The CDR3 has 16 amino acids. Germline V lookup: CDR1 SGHNT, CDR2 YENEEA. The PCR made use of 60 Vbeta and 13 Jbeta primers. Assay: immunoSEQ multiplex PCR; the TCRdb copy retains only in-frame clones and omits some. The sample holds roughly 120,000 clones, around 10% seen once. Sequenced material: PBMCs. The chain has TRBV11-3 and TRBJ2-3; 8 bases line up with TRBD1. The receptor was derived from a man in his thirties or forties in good health and CMV-seronegative. The CDR3 protein is CASSPAQGAGADTQYF. The CDR3 DNA is TGTGCCAGCAGCCCCGCCCAGGGGGCTGGGGCAGATACGCAGTATTTT. Filled out from reference TRBV11-3 and TRBJ2-3, the complete variable domain reads EAGVVQSPRYKIIEKKQPVAFWCNPISGHNTLYWYLQNLGQGPELLIRYENEEAVDDSQLPKDRFSAERLKGVDSTLKIQPAELGDSAVYLCASSPAQGAGADTQYFGPGTRLTVL.